The present T cell receptor (beta chain) was sequenced within a study of OX40 agonist ivuxolimab in advanced cancers. Study in general: Patients undergoing dose escalation presented with hepatocellular carcinoma, melanoma, renal cell or head and neck cancer. Of the participants, approximately 36% had some prior anti-PD-1, anti-PD-L1 or anti-CTLA-4 therapy, which was allowed. Findings and limits, study-wide: Compared with others, partial responders at 0.1-3.0 mg/kg displayed clonal expansion among the lowest.

There are 15 residues in the CDR3. Germline CDR1 reads SNHLY; CDR2 reads FYNNEI. V lost 5 bases and J lost 2; bases outside the gene matches: 5. With regard to this clone: Its antigen is not identified.

Assay: immunoSEQ multiplex PCR; the TCRdb copy retains only in-frame clones and omits some. Of 60,000 to 75,000 clones detected, approximately 80% appear once; the ten largest clones hold approximately 1.4%. Source: CD4+ or CD8+ T cells sorted from blood, taken in a trial of the OX40 agonist ivuxolimab. The chain combines TRBV2 with TRBJ2-3; 9 nucleotides line up with TRBD2. This receptor was obtained from an adult with an advanced solid tumor such as melanoma, head and neck, liver or kidney cancer. The CDR3 DNA reads as TGTGCCAGCAGTTACCTAGCGGGGCACACAGATACGCAGTATTTT. It specifies CASSYLAGHTDTQYF.